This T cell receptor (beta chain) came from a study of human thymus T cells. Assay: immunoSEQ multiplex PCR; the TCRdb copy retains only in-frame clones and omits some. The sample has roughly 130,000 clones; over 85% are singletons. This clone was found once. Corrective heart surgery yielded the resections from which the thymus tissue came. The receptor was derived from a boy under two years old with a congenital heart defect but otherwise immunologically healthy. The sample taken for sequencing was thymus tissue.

CDR3 region: CASRGAISSGPQETQYF. The CDR3 nucleotides are TGTGCCAGTAGGGGGGCGATCTCTAGCGGCCCCCAAGAGACCCAGTACTTC. V usage is TRBV19 and J usage is TRBJ2-5; TRBD2 is a possible D gene (7 bases). V lost 6 bases and J 1 base, leaving 21 bases between the germline ends. CDR3 length: 17 residues. From germline, CDR1 is LNHDA and CDR2 SQIVND (reference sequence). Using reference TRBV19 and TRBJ2-5 for the parts outside the CDR3, the full variable domain is DGGITQSPKYLFRKEGQNVTLSCEQNLNHDAMYWYRQDPGQGLRLIYYSQIVNDFQKGDIAEGYSVSREKKESFPLTVTSAQKNPTAFYLCASRGAISSGPQETQYFGPGTRLLVL.